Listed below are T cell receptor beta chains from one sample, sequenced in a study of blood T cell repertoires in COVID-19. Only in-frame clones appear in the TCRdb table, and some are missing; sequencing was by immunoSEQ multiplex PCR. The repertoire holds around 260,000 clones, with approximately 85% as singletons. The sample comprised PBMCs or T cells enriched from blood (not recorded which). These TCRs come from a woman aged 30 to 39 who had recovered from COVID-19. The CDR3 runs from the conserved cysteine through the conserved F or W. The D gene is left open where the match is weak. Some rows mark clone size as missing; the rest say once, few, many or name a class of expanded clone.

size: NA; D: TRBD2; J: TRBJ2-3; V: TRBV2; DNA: TGTGCCAGCAGTGGTCGGCAGCGGGGGGGCCCAGATACGCAGTATTTT; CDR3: CASSGRQRGGPDTQYF
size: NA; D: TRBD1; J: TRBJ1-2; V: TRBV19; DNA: TGTGCCAGTAGTATAGTCGGGACAGGGGTAGACTACACCTTC; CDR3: CASSIVGTGVDYTF
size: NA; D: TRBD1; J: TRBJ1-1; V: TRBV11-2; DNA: TGTGCCAGTAGCACAGGGGTCAACACTGAAGCTTTCTTT; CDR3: CASSTGVNTEAFF
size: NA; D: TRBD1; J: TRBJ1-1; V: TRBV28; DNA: TGTGCCAGCCGGGAAAGCAGGGGGCTGGGAACTGAAGCTTTCTTT; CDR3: CASRESRGLGTEAFF
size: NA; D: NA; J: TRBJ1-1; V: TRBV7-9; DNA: TGTGCCAGCAGCTCGAATCCCGGACAGCATAACACTGAAGCTTTCTTT; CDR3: CASSSNPGQHNTEAFF
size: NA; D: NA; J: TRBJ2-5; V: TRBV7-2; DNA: TGTGCCAGCAGCCGAGGACAGCAAGAGACCCAGTACTTC; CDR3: CASSRGQQETQYF
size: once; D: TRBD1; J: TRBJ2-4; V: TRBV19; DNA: TGTGCCAGTAAAGGACAGGGTTACAAGGACAAAAACATTCAGTACTTC; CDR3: CASKGQGYKDKNIQYF
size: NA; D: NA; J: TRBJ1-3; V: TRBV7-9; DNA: TGTGCCAGCAGCTCCGGGAGAATTCGAAACACCATATATTTT; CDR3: CASSSGRIRNTIYF
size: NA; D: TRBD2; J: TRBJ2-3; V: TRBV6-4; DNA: TGTGCCAGCAGTGACTCGGCGGGAGGCGTGGATACGCAGTATTTT; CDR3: CASSDSAGGVDTQYF
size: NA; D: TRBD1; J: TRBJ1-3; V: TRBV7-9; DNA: TGTGCCAGCAGCTTAGATCACAGGGACAGCTCTGGAAACACCATATATTTT; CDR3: CASSLDHRDSSGNTIYF
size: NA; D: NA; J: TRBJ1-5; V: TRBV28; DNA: TGTGCCAGCAGTCAGCCCACAGGATGGAGACAGCCCCAGCATTTT; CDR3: CASSQPTGWRQPQHF
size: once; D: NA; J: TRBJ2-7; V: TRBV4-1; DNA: TGCGCCAGCAGCCAAGATCTGGGAGAAGCCGAGCAGTACTTC; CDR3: CASSQDLGEAEQYF
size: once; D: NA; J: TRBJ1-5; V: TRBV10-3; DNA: TGTGCCATCAGTGAGTCTCCATTTCGGGGGGAGCCCCAGCATTTT; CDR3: CAISESPFRGEPQHF
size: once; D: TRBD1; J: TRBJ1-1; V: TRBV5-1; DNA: TGCGCCAGCAGCCCCGGGACAGGATTCATGAACACTGAAGCTTTCTTT; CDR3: CASSPGTGFMNTEAFF
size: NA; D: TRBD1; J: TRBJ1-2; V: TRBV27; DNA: TGTGCCAGCAGTTCTAGACAGGGTCGTAACTATGGCTACACCTTC; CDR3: CASSSRQGRNYGYTF
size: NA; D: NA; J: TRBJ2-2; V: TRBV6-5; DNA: TGTGCCAGCAGTTACGCTACGGGGAACACCGGGGAGCTGTTTTTT; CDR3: CASSYATGNTGELFF
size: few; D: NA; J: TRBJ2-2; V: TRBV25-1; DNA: TGTGCCAGCAGTGACCGAGACACCGGGGAGCTGTTTTTT; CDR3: CASSDRDTGELFF
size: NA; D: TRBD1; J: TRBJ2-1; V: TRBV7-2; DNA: TGTGCCAGCAGCTTAGGTGGGACAGGGGGCCCGGATGAGCAGTTCTTC; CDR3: CASSLGGTGGPDEQFF
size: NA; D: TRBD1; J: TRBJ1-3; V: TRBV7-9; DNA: TGTGCCAGCAGAGAAGACAGGGACCGGAACACCATATATTTT; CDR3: CASREDRDRNTIYF
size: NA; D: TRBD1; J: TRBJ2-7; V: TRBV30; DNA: TGTGCCTGGAGTCAGGGACAGGGCCTCTACGAGCAGTACTTC; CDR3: CAWSQGQGLYEQYF
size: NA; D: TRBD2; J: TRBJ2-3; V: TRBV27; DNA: TGTGCCACAGCACCAGTGGGGACTAGTAAGTTAGATACGCAGTATTTT; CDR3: CATAPVGTSKLDTQYF
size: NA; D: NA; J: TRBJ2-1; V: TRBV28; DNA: TGTGCCAGCAGCCCGCACAGGGCGTCAATCAATGAGCAGTTCTTC; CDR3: CASSPHRASINEQFF
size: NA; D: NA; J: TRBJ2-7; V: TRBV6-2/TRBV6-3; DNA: TGTGCCAGCAGTTACCTTCCAGGCCGCTACGAGCAGTACTTC; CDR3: CASSYLPGRYEQYF
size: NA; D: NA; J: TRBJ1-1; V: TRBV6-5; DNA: TGTGCCAGCAGTTTAGCGCAGTCCCGTGAAGCTTTCTTT; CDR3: CASSLAQSREAFF
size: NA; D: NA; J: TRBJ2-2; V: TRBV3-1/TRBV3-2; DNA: TGTGCCAGCAGCTCAGGGACCGGGGAGCTGTTTTTT; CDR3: CASSSGTGELFF
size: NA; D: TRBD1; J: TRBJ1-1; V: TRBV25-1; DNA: TGTGCCAGCAGCGAAACCGGGACAGGGAGCACTGAAGCTTTCTTT; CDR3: CASSETGTGSTEAFF
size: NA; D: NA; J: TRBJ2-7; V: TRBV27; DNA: TGTGCCAGCAGTCCTGCTGGGACACCTCACTTTTTACCCTACGAGCAGTACTTC; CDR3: CASSPAGTPHFLPYEQYF
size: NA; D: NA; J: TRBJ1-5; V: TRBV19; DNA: TGTGCCAGTAGTATAGCAAGCAGGGGCCTCAATCAGCCCCAGCATTTT; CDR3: CASSIASRGLNQPQHF
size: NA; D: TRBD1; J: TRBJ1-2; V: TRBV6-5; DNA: TGTGCCAGCAGTTGGGACAGCAACTATGGCTACACCTTC; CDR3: CASSWDSNYGYTF
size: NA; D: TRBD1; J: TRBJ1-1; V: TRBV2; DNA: TGTGCCAGCAGTGAATCGTGGGACAGGATGAACACTGAAGCTTTCTTT; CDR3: CASSESWDRMNTEAFF
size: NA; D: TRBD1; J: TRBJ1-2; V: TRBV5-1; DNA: TGCGCCAGCAGCCCAGGACAGGGGGAAAACTATGGCTACACCTTC; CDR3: CASSPGQGENYGYTF
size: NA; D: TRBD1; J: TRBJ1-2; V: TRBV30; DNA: TGTGCCTGCCAGGCGGGACAGTGGCCCATAGCTAACTATGGCTACACCTTC; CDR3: CACQAGQWPIANYGYTF
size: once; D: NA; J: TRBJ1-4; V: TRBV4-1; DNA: TGCGCCAGCAGCCAACCCCGTCGAGGAACTAATGAAAAACTGTTTTTT; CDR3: CASSQPRRGTNEKLFF
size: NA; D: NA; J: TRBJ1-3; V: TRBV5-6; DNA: TGTGCCAGCAGCGCAGGGGTTTCTGGAAACACCATATATTTT; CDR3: CASSAGVSGNTIYF
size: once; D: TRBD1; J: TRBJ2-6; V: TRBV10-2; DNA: TGCGCCAGCAGTGAGGCAAGACAGGGACGCTCTGGGGCCAACGTCCTGACTTTC; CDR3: CASSEARQGRSGANVLTF
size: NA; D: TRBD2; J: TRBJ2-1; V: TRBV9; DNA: TGTGCCAGCAGCGCCTTGACTAGCGGGCCCTACAATGAGCAGTTCTTC; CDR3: CASSALTSGPYNEQFF
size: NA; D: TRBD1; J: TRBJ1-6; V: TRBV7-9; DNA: TGTGCCAGCTTGGGGACAGCTGATTCACCCCTCCACTTT; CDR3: CASLGTADSPLHF